This T cell receptor (beta chain) was profiled in a study of PD-1 blockade in classical Hodgkin lymphoma. Study at large: Nivolumab was given intravenously to patients at 3 mg/kg every 2 weeks.

Study conclusions and caveats: Factors driving the repertoire differences, possibly disease activity or prior therapy, remain undefined. At C4D1, TCR diversity had climbed significantly for CD4+ cells, though not for CD8+ cells. The diversity seen at baseline in complete responders resembled that of newly diagnosed patients.

Every patient was affected by relapse after autologous stem cell transplantation, while exposure to brentuximab vedotin was not uniform. Germline V gene sequence: CDR1 SNHLY, CDR2 FYNNEI. With 10 bases removed from V and 4 bases from J, the gap between germline ends came to 22 bases. The CDR3 has 15 residues. Notes on this clone: Its target is not known.

Assay: immunoSEQ multiplex PCR; the TCRdb copy retains only in-frame clones and omits some. Of about 11,000 clones detected, approximately 77% appear once; the ten largest clones hold 30% to 40%. The chain combines TRBV2 with TRBJ2-5, with D tentatively TRBD2 (6 bases). The receptor comes from a human donor with classical Hodgkin lymphoma. The material was peripheral blood mononuclear cells (PBMCs), obtained at baseline. CDR3 sequence reads: CATHYPTIGGETQYF. CDR3 bases: TGTGCCACTCATTACCCGACAATCGGGGGAGAGACCCAGTACTTC.